This T cell receptor (beta chain) originates from a study of blood T cell repertoires in COVID-19. Background on the study: The study drew acute and convalescent COVID-19 samples from the United States, Italy and Spain. T cells, B-cell-depleted T cells, or PBMCs supplied cDNA or gDNA.

In the source study's methods: By means of reference gene primer amplification, nucleated cell counts were estimated. Measured with immunoSEQ multiplex PCR; TCRdb has only the in-frame clones, and not every one. V, J and clone size are those of that table, while D and trimming were read from the DNA. The sample lists tens of thousands of clones; 87% were seen once. The trim removed 5 bases at V and 3 bases at J, leaving 6 bases unmatched. This CDR3 region has 14 residues. Germline V gives CDR1 SGHTA, CDR2 FQGTGA. The chain couples TRBV7-3 to TRBJ1-1; 7 nucleotides match TRBD1. The origin of this receptor is a human donor with active COVID-19. The donor label of this sample is uncertain. Input material: peripheral blood. CDR3 loop: CASSERGRDTEAFF. The CDR3 nucleotides read TGTGCCAGCAGCGAAAGGGGGCGTGACACTGAAGCTTTCTTT.